This TCR beta chain was obtained from a study of blood T cell repertoires in COVID-19. About the study: T cells, B-cell-depleted T cells, or PBMCs supplied cDNA or gDNA.

The repertoire was sequenced with immunoSEQ multiplex PCR; TCRdb's copy has only in-frame clones and lacks some. The sample consists of 400,000 or so clones, around nine tenths of them appearing once. Germline trimming cut 3 bases from V and 3 bases from J; bases unmatched to any gene: 13. Germline CDR1 reads ENHRY; CDR2 reads SYGVKD. This CDR3 region has 17 residues. Sequenced sample: peripheral blood. This sequence was found in a woman between 35 and 50 years old with COVID-19, enrolled during active disease. The chain has TRBV10-3 and TRBJ2-5; 7 nucleotides line up with TRBD1. The CDR3 bases are TGTGCCATCAGTGAAGTAGGGGACAGTCGGGGAAAAGAGACCCAGTACTTC. Translated, it gives CAISEVGDSRGKETQYF.